This TCR beta chain emerged from a study of T cell responses to AZD1222 COVID-19 vaccine. The CDR3 sequence is 15 residues long. J was trimmed by 4 bases and V by 2 bases; bases with no gene match: 5. Germline CDR1 is SGHVS and CDR2 is FQNEAQ. Broader study findings: Breadth and depth of Spike-specific TCRs rose after two AZD1222 doses. White British people made up most donors, females outnumbered males, and clonal diversity was possibly underestimated.

Measured with immunoSEQ multiplex PCR; TCRdb has only the in-frame clones, and not every one. The sample lists roughly 77,000 clones, 90% to 95% occurring once. This clone was found a few times. Its specificity is not known. The receptor comes from an adult in good health. V and J are TRBV7-8 and TRBJ1-2, with TRBD1 identical over 9 bases. The sample was peripheral blood, taken on day 0 of AZD1222 vaccination. The CDR3 region has the DNA TGTGCCAGCAGCTTAATGGGACAGGGACCCTATGGCTACACCTTC. It specifies CASSLMGQGPYGYTF.